A single sample gave rise to the 8 T cell receptor beta chains below, sequenced in a study of monozygotic twins with inflammatory bowel disease (dated by TCRdb to 2018 to 2020). The method behind the library was 5' RACE. Reads for this sample came from an Illumina HiSeq 2500. TCRdb reprocessed the reads and assigns one entry to each CDR3 protein sequence, leaving out DNA. The table held for this sample gives some 450,000 distinct CDR3 sequences. Jointly, the top ten make up about 2.3% of the sample. The sequencing sample was made of blood. The receptors were gathered from a human donor with ulcerative colitis or Crohn's disease, or a healthy co-twin of an affected twin (not recorded which).

The V gene is TRBV29-1, the J gene TRBJ2-3; TCRdb gives TRBD2 as the D gene, but with no DNA this cannot be confirmed. This CDR3 has 14 residues. Looked up from germline, CDR1 is SQVTM and CDR2 is ANQGSEA. The CDR3 loop reads CSVVTSGGLDTQYF.

The J gene is TRBJ2-2, the V gene TRBV12-3 or TRBV12-4; TCRdb proposes TRBD1, but this gene call is untestable without DNA. This CDR3 region has 15 residues. The CDR3 is CATSGGQGRTGELFF.

The V gene is TRBV7-8, the J gene TRBJ2-7. Germline lookup yields CDR1 SGHVS and CDR2 FQNEAQ. CDR3 length: 15 residues. The CDR3 sequence: CASSLVRSNGDEQYF.

The J gene is TRBJ2-7, the V gene TRBV29-1; lacking DNA, the TRBD1 call made by TCRdb goes unchecked. The CDR3 is 14 residues long. The V gene's germline CDR1 is SQVTM and CDR2 ANQGSEA. The CDR3 is CSVAMPGVSYEQYF.

The chain combines TRBV7-9 with TRBJ2-7. Germline V gene sequence: CDR1 SEHNR, CDR2 FQNEAQ (reference sequence). There are 14 residues in the CDR3. The CDR3 region is CASSLALGTREQYF.

The V and J genes are TRBV5-5 and TRBJ2-1; absent DNA, TCRdb's TRBD2 call cannot be checked. The CDR3 sequence is 18 residues long. CDR1 is SGHKS, CDR2 YYEKEE, per germline (reference sequence). CDR3 sequence: CASSLVSGGSVPYNEQFF.

This chain uses TRBV12-3 or TRBV12-4 with TRBJ1-2; TCRdb picks TRBD1, but there is no DNA to check that call. This CDR3 region has 18 residues. The CDR3 is CASSPREGQGAYPYGYTF.

The chain couples TRBV29-1 to TRBJ2-1; there is no DNA to check the TCRdb D call of TRBD1. The CDR3 is made up of 12 amino acids. CDR1 SQVTM and CDR2 ANQGSEA come from the germline V gene. The chain's CDR3 is CSVLSGGLEQFF.